What follows are 10 T cell receptor beta chains derived from one specimen sequenced in a study of blood T cells in healthy people across ages. Primed by a sample-barcoded 5' primer and a J-beta primer mix, a second PCR proceeded for roughly 6 to 12 cycles. A single record per CDR3 protein comes from TCRdb applying MiXCR to the 5' RACE reads. Counted here are some 1.5 million distinct CDR3 sequences, approximately 39% occurring once; the ten biggest clones make up 4%. Sample: blood. The receptors here all came from a woman aged 18-30 years in good health.

This clonotype was seen more than once but under ten times. V gene TRBV28 combines with J gene TRBJ2-1; the match to TRBD2 covers 11 bases. Germline assignment: CDR1 MDHEN and CDR2 SYDVKM. This CDR3 is built from 16 residues. J gave up 4 bases and V 5 bases, and 7 bases lay outside the gene matches. The CDR3 is CASSRRGTSGYNEQFF. CDR3 in DNA: TGTGCCAGCAGTCGAAGAGGGACTAGCGGTTACAATGAGCAGTTCTTC.

V usage is TRBV24-1 and J usage is TRBJ2-3; D possibly uses TRBD1 or TRBD2 (5 bases each). Trimming stripped 1 base from V and 1 base from J, with 14 bases between. The CDR3 consists of 17 residues. CDR1 KGHDR and CDR2 SFDVKD come from the germline V gene. CDR3 loop: CATSDFEGWEGTDTQYF. As DNA, the CDR3 is TGTGCCACCAGTGATTTCGAGGGGTGGGAAGGCACAGATACGCAGTATTTT.

This clonotype was seen a few times. The V gene is TRBV20-1, the J gene TRBJ2-1; D call uncertain. The germline V and J ends were trimmed by 0 bases and 8 bases, with 2 bases remaining between them. This CDR3 is built from 10 residues. Germline lookup yields CDR1 DFQATT and CDR2 SNEGSKA (reference sequence). The CDR3 loop reads CSARDYEQFF. As DNA, the CDR3 is TGCAGTGCTAGAGATTATGAGCAGTTCTTC.

The chain links TRBV20-1 to TRBJ2-1, with 10 positions matching TRBD2. Germline CDR1 DFQATT, CDR2 SNEGSKA (reference sequence). V was pared by 5 bases and J by 5 bases, with 21 bases of the junction left unmatched. This CDR3 region has 19 residues. The CDR3 spells CSAHPQKGLAFSSDNEQFF. Written as DNA, the CDR3 is TGCAGTGCTCACCCCCAGAAGGGACTAGCGTTTTCGTCCGACAATGAGCAGTTCTTC.

This clonotype has just a few counts. The gene calls are TRBV20-1 and TRBJ2-4, with unresolved D. The CDR3 consists of 13 residues. Germline V gene data show CDR1 as DFQATT and CDR2 as SNEGSKA (reference sequence). The germline V and J ends were trimmed by 0 bases and 6 bases, with 9 bases remaining between them. CDR3 sequence (DNA): TGCAGTGCTAGAGATCAAAGGATAAACATTCAGTACTTC. It specifies CSARDQRINIQYF.

This sequence joins TRBV3-1 and TRBJ2-1; 8 positions match TRBD2. With 2 bases clipped from V and 7 bases from J, the junction kept 4 bases outside the gene matches. Germline CDR1 LGHDT, CDR2 YNNKEL (reference sequence). The CDR3 has 14 amino acids. Here the CDR3 reads CASSQRTSINEQFF. DNA for the CDR3: TGTGCCAGCAGCCAACGGACTAGCATAAATGAGCAGTTCTTC.

The V and J genes are TRBV13 and TRBJ2-7; either TRBD1 or TRBD2 may fit D (6 bases each). The tail of the sequence fits TRBJ2-4 better, so the J call may be wrong. This CDR3 spans 16 amino acids. Germline V lookup: CDR1 PRHDT, CDR2 FYEKMQ (reference sequence). CDR3 sequence reads: CASSPAWGAPLNIQYF. The CDR3 DNA follows: TGTGCCAGCAGTCCCGCTTGGGGGGCTCCCCTAAACATTCAGTACTTC.

This clonotype was seen a handful of times. J is TRBJ2-1 and V is TRBV20-1; TRBD1 aligns across 9 bases. V trimming: 5 bases; J trimming: 9 bases; junction bases outside the gene matches: 8. CDR3 size: 13 residues. The V gene's germline CDR1 is DFQATT and CDR2 SNEGSKA (reference sequence). The CDR3 here is CSAGRTGVFEQFF. In DNA, the CDR3 is TGCAGTGCTGGACGGACAGGGGTGTTTGAGCAGTTCTTC.

This clonotype came up a few times. The chain couples TRBV2 to TRBJ2-3, with D unresolved. CDR3 size: 14 residues. Germline V gene lookup returns CDR1 SNHLY and CDR2 FYNNEI. The germline V and J ends were trimmed by 0 bases and 0 bases, with 4 bases remaining between them. In DNA form, the CDR3 reads TGTGCCAGCAGTGAAGCCATAAGCACAGATACGCAGTATTTT. This translates into CASSEAISTDTQYF.

This clonotype turned up a few times. The chain has TRBV29-1 and TRBJ2-1; TRBD2 matches at 14 bases. Trimming took 6 bases from V and 10 from J; bases not matched to a gene: 11. The CDR3 totals 15 residues. Germline lookup yields CDR1 SQVTM and CDR2 ANQGSEA. CDR3 in amino acids: CSVRTSGRMGPEQFF. As DNA, the CDR3 is TGCAGCGTACGGACTAGCGGGAGGATGGGGCCCGAGCAGTTCTTC.